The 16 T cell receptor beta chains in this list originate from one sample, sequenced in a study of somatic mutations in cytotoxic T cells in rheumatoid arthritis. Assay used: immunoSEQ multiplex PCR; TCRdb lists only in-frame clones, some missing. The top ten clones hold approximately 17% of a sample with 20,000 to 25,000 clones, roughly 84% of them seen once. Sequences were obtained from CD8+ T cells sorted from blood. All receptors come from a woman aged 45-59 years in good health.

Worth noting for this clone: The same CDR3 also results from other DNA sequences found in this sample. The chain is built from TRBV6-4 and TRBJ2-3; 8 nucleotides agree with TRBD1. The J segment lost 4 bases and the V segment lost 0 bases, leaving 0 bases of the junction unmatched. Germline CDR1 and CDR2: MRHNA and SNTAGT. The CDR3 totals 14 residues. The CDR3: CASSDSQGADTQYF. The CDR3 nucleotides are TGTGCCAGCAGTGACTCACAGGGGGCAGATACGCAGTATTTT.

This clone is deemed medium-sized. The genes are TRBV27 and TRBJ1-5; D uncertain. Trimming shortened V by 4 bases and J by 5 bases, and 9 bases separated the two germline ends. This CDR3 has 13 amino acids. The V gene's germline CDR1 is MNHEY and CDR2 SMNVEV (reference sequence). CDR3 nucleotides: TGTGCCAGCAGTTCCGAACACGATCAGCCCCAGCATTTT. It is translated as CASSSEHDQPQHF.

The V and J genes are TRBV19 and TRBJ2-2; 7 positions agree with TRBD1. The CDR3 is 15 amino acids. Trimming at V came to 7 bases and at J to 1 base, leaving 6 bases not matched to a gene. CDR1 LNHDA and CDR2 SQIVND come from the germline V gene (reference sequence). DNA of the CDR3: TGTGCCAGTACCCTCGGGACAGTGAACACCGGGGAGCTGTTTTTT. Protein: CASTLGTVNTGELFF. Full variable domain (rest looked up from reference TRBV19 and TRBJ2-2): DGGITQSPKYLFRKEGQNVTLSCEQNLNHDAMYWYRQDPGQGLRLIYYSQIVNDFQKGDIAEGYSVSREKKESFPLTVTSAQKNPTAFYLCASTLGTVNTGELFFGEGSRLTVL.

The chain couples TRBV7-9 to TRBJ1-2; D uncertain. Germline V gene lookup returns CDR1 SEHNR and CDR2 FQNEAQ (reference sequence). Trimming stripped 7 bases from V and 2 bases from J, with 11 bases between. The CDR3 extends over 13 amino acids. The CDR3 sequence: CASTATENYGYTF. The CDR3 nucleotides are TGTGCCAGCACCGCAACAGAAAACTATGGCTACACCTTC.

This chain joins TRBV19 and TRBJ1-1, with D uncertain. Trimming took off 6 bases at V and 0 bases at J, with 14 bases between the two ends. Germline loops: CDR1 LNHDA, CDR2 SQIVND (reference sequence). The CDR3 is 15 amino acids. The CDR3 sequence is CASSVRTYMNTEAFF. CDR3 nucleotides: TGTGCCAGTAGCGTCAGAACTTATATGAACACTGAAGCTTTCTTT.

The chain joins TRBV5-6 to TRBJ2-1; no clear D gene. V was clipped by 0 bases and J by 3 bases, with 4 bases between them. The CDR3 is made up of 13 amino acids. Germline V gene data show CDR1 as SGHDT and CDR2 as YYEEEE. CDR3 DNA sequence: TGTGCCAGCAGCTTGGGGGACTACAATGAGCAGTTCTTC. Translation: CASSLGDYNEQFF.

Here the CDR3 DNA reads TGTGCCAGCAGTGCAAGGCACCAATACGAGCAGTACGTC. Protein sequence: CASSARHQYEQYV. The chain uses TRBV2 and TRBJ2-7; D is ambiguous. V was pared by 4 bases and J by 4 bases, with 11 bases between. Germline lookup yields CDR1 SNHLY and CDR2 FYNNEI. There are 13 residues in the CDR3.

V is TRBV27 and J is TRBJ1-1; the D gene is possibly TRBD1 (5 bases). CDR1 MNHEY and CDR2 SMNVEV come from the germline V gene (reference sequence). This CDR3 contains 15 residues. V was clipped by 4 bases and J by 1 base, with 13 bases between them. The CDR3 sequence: CASSYGTSGNTEAFF. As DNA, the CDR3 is TGTGCCAGCAGTTATGGGACTTCTGGGAACACTGAAGCTTTCTTT.

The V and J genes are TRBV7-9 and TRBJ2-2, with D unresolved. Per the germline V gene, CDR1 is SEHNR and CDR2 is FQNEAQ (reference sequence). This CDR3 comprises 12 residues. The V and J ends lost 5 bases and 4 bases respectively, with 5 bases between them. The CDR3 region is CASSPTTGELFF. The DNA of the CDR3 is TGTGCCAGCAGCCCAACCACCGGGGAGCTGTTTTTT.

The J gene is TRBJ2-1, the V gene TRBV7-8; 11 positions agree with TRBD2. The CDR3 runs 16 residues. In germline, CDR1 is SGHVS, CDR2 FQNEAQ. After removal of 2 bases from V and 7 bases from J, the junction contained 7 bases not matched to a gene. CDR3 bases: TGTGCCAGCAGCTTACTAGCGGGGGGATGGGAAAATGAGCAGTTCTTC. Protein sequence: CASSLLAGGWENEQFF.

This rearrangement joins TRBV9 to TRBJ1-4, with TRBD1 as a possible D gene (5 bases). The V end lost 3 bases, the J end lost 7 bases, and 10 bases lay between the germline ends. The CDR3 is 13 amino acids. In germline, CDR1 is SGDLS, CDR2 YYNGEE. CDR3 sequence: CASSAPGTEKLFF. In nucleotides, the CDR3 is TGTGCCAGCAGCGCGCCAGGGACTGAAAAACTGTTTTTT.

The CDR3 reads CASSPQGAANTGELFF. In nucleotides, the CDR3 is TGCGCCAGCAGCCCACAGGGGGCAGCGAACACCGGGGAGCTGTTTTTT. J is TRBJ2-2 and V is TRBV4-1; 9 bases match TRBD1. V lost 4 bases and J lost 0; bases outside the gene matches: 3. Germline loops: CDR1 MGHRA, CDR2 YSYEKL. The CDR3 runs 16 residues.

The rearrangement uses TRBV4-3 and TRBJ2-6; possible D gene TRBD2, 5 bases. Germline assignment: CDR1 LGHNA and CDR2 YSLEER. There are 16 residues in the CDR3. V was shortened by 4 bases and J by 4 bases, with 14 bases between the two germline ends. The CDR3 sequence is CASSPDSGSGANVLTF. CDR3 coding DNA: TGCGCCAGCAGCCCTGATTCGGGGTCCGGGGCCAACGTCCTGACTTTC.

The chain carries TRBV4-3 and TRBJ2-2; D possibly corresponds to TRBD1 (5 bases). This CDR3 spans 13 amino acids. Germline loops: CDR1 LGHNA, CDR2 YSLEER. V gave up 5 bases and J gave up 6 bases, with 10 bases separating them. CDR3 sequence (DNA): TGCGCCAGCAGCGCCCCAGGGTCCGGGGAGCTGTTTTTT. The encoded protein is CASSAPGSGELFF.

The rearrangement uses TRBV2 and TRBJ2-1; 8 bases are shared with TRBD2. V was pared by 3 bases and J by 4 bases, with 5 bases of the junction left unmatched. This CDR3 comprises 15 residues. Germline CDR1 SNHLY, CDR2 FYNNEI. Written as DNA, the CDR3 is TGTGCCAGCAGTGATGACGGGGGGGTTTACAATGAGCAGTTCTTC. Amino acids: CASSDDGGVYNEQFF.

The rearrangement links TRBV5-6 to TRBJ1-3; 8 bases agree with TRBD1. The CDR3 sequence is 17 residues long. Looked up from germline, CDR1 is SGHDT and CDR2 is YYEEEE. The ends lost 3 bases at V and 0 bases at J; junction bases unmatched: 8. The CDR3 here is CASSSDRGGFSGNTIYF. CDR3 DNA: TGTGCCAGCAGCTCAGACAGGGGAGGGTTCTCTGGAAACACCATATATTTT.